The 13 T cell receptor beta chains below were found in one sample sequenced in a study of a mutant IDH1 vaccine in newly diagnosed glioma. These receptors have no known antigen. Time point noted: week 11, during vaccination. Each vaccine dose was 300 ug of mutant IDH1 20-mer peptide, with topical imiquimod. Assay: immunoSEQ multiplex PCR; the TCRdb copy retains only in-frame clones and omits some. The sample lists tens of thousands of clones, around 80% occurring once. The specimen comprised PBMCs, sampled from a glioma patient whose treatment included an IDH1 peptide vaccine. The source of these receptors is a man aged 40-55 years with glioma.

The CDR3 is CASLPPGTPDGYTF. In nucleotides, the CDR3 is TGTGCCAGTCTACCCCCAGGGACTCCCGATGGCTACACCTTC. The chain carries TRBV19 and TRBJ1-2; a possible D gene is TRBD1 (5 bases). CDR1 is LNHDA and CDR2 is SQIVND in the germline V gene (reference sequence). V lost 8 bases to trimming and J lost 6 bases, with 19 bases between them. The CDR3 consists of 14 residues.

CDR3 amino acids: CASSFVNRDGHYEQYF. In nucleotides, the CDR3 is TGTGCCAGTAGTTTCGTTAACCGGGACGGACACTACGAGCAGTACTTC. The chain couples TRBV19 to TRBJ2-5; D may be TRBD1 or TRBD2 (5 bases each). With the DNA end fitting TRBJ2-7 better, the J assignment may be wrong. The V gene's germline CDR1 is LNHDA and CDR2 SQIVND (reference sequence). This CDR3 contains 16 residues.

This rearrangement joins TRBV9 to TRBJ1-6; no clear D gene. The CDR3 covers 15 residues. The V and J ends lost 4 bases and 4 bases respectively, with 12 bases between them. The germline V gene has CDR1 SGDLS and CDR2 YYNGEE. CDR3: CASSSGGQYNSPLHF. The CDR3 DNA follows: TGTGCCAGCAGCTCCGGAGGGCAGTATAATTCACCCCTCCACTTT.

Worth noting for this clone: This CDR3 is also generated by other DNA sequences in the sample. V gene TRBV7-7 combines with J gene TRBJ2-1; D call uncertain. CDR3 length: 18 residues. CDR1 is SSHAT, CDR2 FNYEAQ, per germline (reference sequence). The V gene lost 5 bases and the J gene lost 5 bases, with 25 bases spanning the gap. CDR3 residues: CASSLGPYGIQVNNEQFF. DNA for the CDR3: TGTGCCAGCAGCCTAGGGCCATATGGGATCCAGGTGAACAATGAGCAGTTCTTC.

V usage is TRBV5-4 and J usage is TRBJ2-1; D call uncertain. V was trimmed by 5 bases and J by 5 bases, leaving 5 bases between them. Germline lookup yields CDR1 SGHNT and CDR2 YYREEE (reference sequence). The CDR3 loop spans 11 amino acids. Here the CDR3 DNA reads TGTGCCAGCAGTTTCAACAATGAGCAGTTCTTC. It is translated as CASSFNNEQFF.

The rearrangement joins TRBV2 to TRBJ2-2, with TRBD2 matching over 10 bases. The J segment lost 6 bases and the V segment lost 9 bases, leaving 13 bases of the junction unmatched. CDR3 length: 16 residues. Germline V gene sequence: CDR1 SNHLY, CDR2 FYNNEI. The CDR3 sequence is CASLAGANPHAGELFF. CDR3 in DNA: TGTGCCAGTCTAGCGGGAGCTAATCCCCACGCCGGGGAGCTGTTTTTT.

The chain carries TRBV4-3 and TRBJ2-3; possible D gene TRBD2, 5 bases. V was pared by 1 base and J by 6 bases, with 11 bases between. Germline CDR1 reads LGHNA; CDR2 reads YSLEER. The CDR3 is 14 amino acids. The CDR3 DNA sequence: TGCGCCAGCAGCCAAGGCCCACTAGAGGATACGCAGTATTTT. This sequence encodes CASSQGPLEDTQYF.

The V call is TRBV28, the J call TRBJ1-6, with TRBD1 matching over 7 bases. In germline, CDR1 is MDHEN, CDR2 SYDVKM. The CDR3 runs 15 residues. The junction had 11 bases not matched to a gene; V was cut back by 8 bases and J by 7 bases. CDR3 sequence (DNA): TGTGCCAGCGGATCCGGGGACAGAGGAAATTCACCCCTCCACTTT. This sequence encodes CASGSGDRGNSPLHF.

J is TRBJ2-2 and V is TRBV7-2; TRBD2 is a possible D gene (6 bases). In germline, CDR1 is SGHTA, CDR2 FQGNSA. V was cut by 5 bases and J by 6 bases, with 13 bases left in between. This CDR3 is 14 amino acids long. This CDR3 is CASSHVGRPGELFF. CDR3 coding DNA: TGTGCCAGCAGCCATGTCGGGAGACCCGGGGAGCTGTTTTTT.

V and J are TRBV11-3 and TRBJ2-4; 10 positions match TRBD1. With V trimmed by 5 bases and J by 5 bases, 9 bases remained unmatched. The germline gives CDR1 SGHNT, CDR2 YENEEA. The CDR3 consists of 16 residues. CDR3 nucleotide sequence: TGTGCCAGCAGCCAAGAATCCGGGACAGGGGAAAACATTCAGTACTTC. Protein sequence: CASSQESGTGENIQYF.

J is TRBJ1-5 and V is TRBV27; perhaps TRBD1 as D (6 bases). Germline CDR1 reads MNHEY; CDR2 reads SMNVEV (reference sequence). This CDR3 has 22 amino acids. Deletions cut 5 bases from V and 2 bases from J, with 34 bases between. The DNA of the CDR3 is TGTGCCAGCAGTCCCCGACCGGGTCGACAGGAGCTCCGGGAGTACGGCAATCAGCCCCAGCATTTT. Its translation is CASSPRPGRQELREYGNQPQHF.

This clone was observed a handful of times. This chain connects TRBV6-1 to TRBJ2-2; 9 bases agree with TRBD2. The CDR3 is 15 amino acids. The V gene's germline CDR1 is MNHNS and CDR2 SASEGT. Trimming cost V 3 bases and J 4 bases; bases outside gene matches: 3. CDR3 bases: TGTGCCAGCAGTGATAGAGCGGGAGGCACCGGGGAGCTGTTTTTT. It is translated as CASSDRAGGTGELFF.

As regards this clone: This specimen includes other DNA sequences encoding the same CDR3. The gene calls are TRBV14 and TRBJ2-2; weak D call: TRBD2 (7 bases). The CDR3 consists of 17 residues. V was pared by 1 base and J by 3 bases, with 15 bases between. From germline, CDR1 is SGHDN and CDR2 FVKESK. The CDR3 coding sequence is TGTGCCAGCAGCCAAGGAAGGGGGGGCGCGTACACCGGGGAGCTGTTTTTT. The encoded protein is CASSQGRGGAYTGELFF.